This entry lists 27 T cell receptor beta chains sequenced from one sample in a study of regulatory T cells in long-lasting Graves disease. Regarding time point: newly diagnosed GD, antithyroid drugs for less than 3 months. Researchers made the TCR library from RNA that was extracted from PBMCs. Arm-PCR with iRepertoire HTBI primers amplified the CDR3 regions for these TCR beta libraries. TCRdb reprocessed the multiplex PCR reads via MiXCR and lists one record per CDR3 protein. The data show 350,000 to 400,000 distinct CDR3 sequences, around 15% seen once. Specimen: peripheral blood mononuclear cells (PBMCs), collected at new diagnosis, from a patient treated with antithyroid drugs. The receptor set was obtained from a female donor with Graves disease.

This clonotype was recorded many times. The rearrangement uses TRBV5-1 and TRBJ2-3, with TRBD2 identical over 7 bases. The V segment lost 0 bases and the J segment 2 bases; nucleotides outside the gene matches: 3. In germline, CDR1 is SGHRS, CDR2 YFSETQ. The CDR3 runs to 15 residues. The CDR3 DNA sequence: TGCGCCAGCAGCTTGGTAGCGGGCCCCACAGATACGCAGTATTTT. The encoded protein is CASSLVAGPTDTQYF.

This clonotype was found many times. The V gene is TRBV20-1, the J gene TRBJ2-7, with D uncertain. Germline loops: CDR1 DFQATT, CDR2 SNEGSKA (reference sequence). The V gene lost 1 base and the J gene lost 0 bases, with 7 bases spanning the gap. The CDR3 sequence is 13 residues long. CDR3 coding DNA: TGCAGTGCTAGAGTTGGCAGCTCCTACGAGCAGTACTTC. Its translation: CSARVGSSYEQYF.

This clonotype came up a few times. The chain couples TRBV9 to TRBJ2-3; TRBD2 might be the D (7 bases). Germline lookup yields CDR1 SGDLS and CDR2 YYNGEE. Trimming pared 4 bases from V and 2 bases from J, leaving 17 bases between. This CDR3 is built from 16 residues. Here the CDR3 reads CASSFQGGVNTDTQYF. The CDR3, as DNA: TGTGCCAGCAGCTTCCAAGGGGGGGTGAACACAGATACGCAGTATTTT.

In this sample, this clonotype turned up many times. The V and J genes are TRBV5-6 and TRBJ1-6; D is possibly TRBD1 (6 bases). Germline V gene data show CDR1 as SGHDT and CDR2 as YYEEEE. Trimming left V 1 base short and J 4 bases short, with 9 bases between. The CDR3 sequence is 15 residues long. This chain's CDR3 is CASSLKDSYNSPLHF. The CDR3 DNA sequence: TGTGCCAGCAGCTTGAAGGACAGTTATAATTCACCCCTCCACTTT. Based on the CDR3 plus reference TRBV5-6 and TRBJ1-6, the full variable domain is DAGVTQSPTHLIKTRGQQVTLRCSPKSGHDTVSWYQQALGQGPQFIFQYYEEEERQRGNFPDRFSGHQFPNYSSELNVNALLLGDSALYLCASSLKDSYNSPLHFGNGTRLTVT.

The J gene is TRBJ2-7, the V gene TRBV7-9, with 7 bases identical to TRBD1. Unmatched junction bases numbered 9, after V lost 5 bases and J lost 5 bases. The germline CDR1 and CDR2 sequences are SEHNR and FQNEAQ (reference sequence). This CDR3 contains 14 residues. The CDR3 DNA is TGTGCCAGCAGCGTGTCCAGGGGGTCGAACGAGCAGTACTTC. It codes for CASSVSRGSNEQYF.

The J gene is TRBJ2-2, the V gene TRBV6-1; unclear D gene. The CDR3 consists of 13 residues. Per the germline V gene, CDR1 is MNHNS and CDR2 is SASEGT. V was shortened by 7 bases and J by 5 bases, with 11 bases between the two germline ends. CDR3 DNA sequence: TGTGCCAGCAAGACTGCTACTACCGGGGAGCTGTTTTTT. Encoded protein: CASKTATTGELFF.

This clonotype was observed a few times. V usage is TRBV3-1 and J usage is TRBJ2-3, with D unclear. Trimming left V 3 bases short and J 2 bases short, with 15 bases between. The CDR3 is 16 amino acids. Germline CDR1 is LGHDT and CDR2 is YNNKEL (reference sequence). The CDR3 nucleotides are TGTGCCAGCAGCCACACACAATCGCGGCACACAGATACGCAGTATTTT. Translated: CASSHTQSRHTDTQYF.

There are many counts of this clonotype. This chain joins TRBV10-3 and TRBJ2-3; 7 bases line up with TRBD1. This CDR3 has 17 residues. The junction had 14 bases not matched to a gene; V was cut back by 6 bases and J by 2 bases. Germline CDR1 ENHRY, CDR2 SYGVKD. CDR3 bases: TGTGCCATCAGCGTAAAAGGGGACAGTAGCATCACAGATACGCAGTATTTT. This translates into CAISVKGDSSITDTQYF.

The gene calls are TRBV5-1 and TRBJ2-1; the match to TRBD2 covers 12 bases. Trimming cost V 5 bases and J 2 bases; bases outside gene matches: 11. The CDR3 totals 18 residues. Germline CDR1 and CDR2: SGHRS and YFSETQ. CDR3 in amino acids: CASSQGQSSGRAYNEQFF. The CDR3, as DNA: TGCGCCAGCAGTCAGGGACAGTCTAGCGGGAGGGCCTACAATGAGCAGTTCTTC.

On this clonotype: At one boundary the junction diverges from the germline segment, which might be a read error. The rearrangement joins TRBV12-3 or TRBV12-4 to TRBJ1-2; 8 nucleotides agree with TRBD1. There are 12 residues in the CDR3. CDR3 sequence: CASDRGGGQASF. CDR3 nucleotides: TGTGCCAGCGACAGAGGGGGGGGACAGGCCAGTTTC.

This clonotype was detected ten times or more. The rearrangement links TRBV12-3 or TRBV12-4 to TRBJ2-7, with 12 bases fitting TRBD2. The CDR3 runs 14 residues. J was trimmed by 5 bases and V by 3 bases; bases with no gene match: 2. For the CDR3, the DNA is TGTGCCAGCAGTTTGACTAGCGGGAGAAACGAGCAGTACTTC. This codes for CASSLTSGRNEQYF.

This clonotype appeared many times. The genes are TRBV20-1 and TRBJ1-1; TRBD1 is a possible D gene (6 bases). V lost 5 bases and J 1 base, leaving 11 bases between the germline ends. Per germline, CDR1 DFQATT and CDR2 SNEGSKA (reference sequence). The CDR3 sequence is 13 residues long. The chain's CDR3 is CSASPDRNTEAFF. The CDR3 DNA is TGCAGTGCTTCTCCGGACAGGAACACTGAAGCTTTCTTT.

About this clonotype itself: At one of its ends the junction is not consistent with the germline gene, which may arise from a read error. This chain uses TRBV20-1 with TRBJ2-5; no definite D call. Germline V gene data show CDR1 as DFQATT and CDR2 as SNEGSKA (reference sequence). The CDR3 is made up of 14 amino acids. The CDR3 protein is CSATASTPQEAQYF. CDR3 sequence (DNA): TGCAGTGCTACCGCTTCTACGCCCCAAGAGGCCCAGTACTTC.

The rearrangement joins TRBV19 to TRBJ1-1; D uncertain. This CDR3 is built from 15 residues. Trimming shortened V by 0 bases and J by 8 bases, and 16 bases separated the two germline ends. Germline CDR1 and CDR2: LNHDA and SQIVND (reference sequence). The CDR3 region has the DNA TGTGCCAGTAGTATAGATCTAAAGGGTGCCGGAGAAGCTTTCTTT. Encoded protein: CASSIDLKGAGEAFF.

The chain has TRBV12-5 and TRBJ2-7; tentative D call: TRBD1 (6 bases). Germline loops: CDR1 LGHNT, CDR2 FRNRAP. The length of the CDR3 is 13 residues. Trimming removed 5 bases at V and 2 bases at J, with 10 bases between. CDR3 sequence reads: CASGRRTAYEQYF. The CDR3 DNA sequence: TGTGCTAGTGGTCGCCGGACAGCCTACGAGCAGTACTTC.

This clonotype was counted ten times or more. This chain uses TRBV27 with TRBJ1-5; 7 bases line up with TRBD1. Germline values: CDR1 MNHEY, CDR2 SMNVEV (reference sequence). This CDR3 has 15 amino acids. V was clipped by 0 bases and J by 8 bases; unmatched bases: 7. The CDR3 loop is CASSLSSGGDKPQHF. As DNA, the CDR3 is TGTGCCAGCAGTTTATCGTCAGGGGGTGATAAGCCCCAGCATTTT.

In its sample, this clonotype was seen many times. The chain employs TRBV7-9 and TRBJ2-7, with 9 bases fitting TRBD1. The CDR3 loop spans 17 amino acids. V was pared by 5 bases and J by 3 bases, with 14 bases of the junction left unmatched. CDR1 and CDR2 from the germline V gene are SEHNR and FQNEAQ (reference sequence). The CDR3 is CASSQGTGTSSYYEQYF. The DNA for the CDR3 is TGTGCCAGCAGCCAAGGGACAGGGACGAGTTCTTACTACGAGCAGTACTTC.

The sample holds many counts of this clonotype. The chain recombines TRBV24-1 with TRBJ1-2; TRBD1 aligns across 7 bases. The germline gives CDR1 KGHDR, CDR2 SFDVKD. This CDR3 has 11 amino acids. The V segment lost 9 bases and the J segment 8 bases; nucleotides outside the gene matches: 5. The CDR3 region has the DNA TGTGCCACCGGAGGGGGCAGAGGCTACACCTTC. Its translation: CATGGGRGYTF.

V is TRBV7-9 and J is TRBJ2-3; TRBD1 is a possible D gene (6 bases). The CDR3 sequence is 14 residues long. Germline V lookup: CDR1 SEHNR, CDR2 FQNEAQ (reference sequence). The germline V and J ends were trimmed by 5 bases and 2 bases, with 11 bases remaining between them. CDR3 amino acids: CASSTGQFTDTQYF. The CDR3 DNA reads as TGTGCCAGCAGCACTGGACAGTTCACAGATACGCAGTATTTT.

The chain combines TRBV12-3 or TRBV12-4 with TRBJ1-6; D unresolved. The CDR3 contains 13 residues. Trimming took off 7 bases at V and 4 bases at J, with 8 bases between the two ends. The CDR3 protein is CASNSNYNSPLHF. The CDR3, as DNA: TGTGCCAGCAACTCTAATTATAATTCACCCCTCCACTTT.

The chain couples TRBV5-4 to TRBJ1-2; D is uncertain. The V gene's germline CDR1 is SGHNT and CDR2 YYREEE (reference sequence). Trimming removed 0 bases at V and 6 bases at J, with 15 bases between. The CDR3 length is 15 residues. The CDR3 bases are TGTGCCAGCAGCTTGGCCGATATAAGGGAAAATGGCTACACCTTC. The encoded protein is CASSLADIRENGYTF.

This clonotype was observed at least ten times. The chain uses TRBV24-1 and TRBJ1-5; possibly TRBD1 for D (5 bases). Germline CDR1 and CDR2: KGHDR and SFDVKD. This CDR3 spans 15 amino acids. The ends were cut back, 4 bases at V and 9 bases at J, with 18 bases in the middle. This CDR3 is CATSDHTREGTPQHF. The CDR3 DNA follows: TGTGCCACCAGTGACCACACAAGAGAGGGGACGCCCCAGCATTTT.

In its sample, this clonotype was seen many times. The chain employs TRBV7-2 and TRBJ2-1; 13 bases align to TRBD2. The CDR3 totals 15 residues. Looked up from germline, CDR1 is SGHTA and CDR2 is FQGNSA. Trimming took 3 bases from V and 7 from J; bases not matched to a gene: 3. The CDR3 DNA follows: TGTGCCAGCAGCTTCGGGACTAGCGGGATAAATGAGCAGTTCTTC. Its translation: CASSFGTSGINEQFF.

There are many counts of this clonotype. V and J are TRBV6-5 and TRBJ1-2, with a possible D match to TRBD1 (5 bases). The germline CDR1 and CDR2 sequences are MNHEY and SVGAGI. The ends were cut back, 4 bases at V and 3 bases at J, with 15 bases in the middle. This CDR3 is 15 amino acids long. The CDR3 protein is CASSFRQGSYYGYTF. The CDR3 nucleotides are TGTGCCAGCAGTTTTCGGCAGGGTAGTTACTATGGCTACACCTTC.

With respect to this clonotype: A far larger clone is a single base away, which makes a read error likely. This chain uses TRBV7-2 with TRBJ2-3, with D possibly being TRBD1 (6 bases). Trimming removed 2 bases at V and 6 bases at J, with 15 bases between. The germline V gene encodes CDR1 SGHTA and CDR2 FQGNSA. The CDR3 is made up of 15 amino acids. DNA for the CDR3: TGTGCCAGCAGCTTAACAGGGCGGCGAACGGATACGCAGTATTTT. This encodes CASSLTGRRTDTQYF. Looking up the rest from reference TRBV7-2 and TRBJ2-3 gives the full variable domain: GAGVSQSPSNKVTEKGKDVELRCDPISGHTALYWYRQSLGQGLEFLIYFQGNSAPDKSGLPSDRFSAERTGGSVSTLTIQRTQQEDSAVYLCASSLTGRRTDTQYFGPGTRLTVL.

This clonotype was recorded at least ten times. V usage is TRBV12-3 or TRBV12-4 and J usage is TRBJ1-1; unclear D gene. The CDR3 totals 18 residues. V was clipped by 7 bases and J by 1 base, with 25 bases between them. The chain's CDR3 is CASKAGRQRSSGNTEAFF. CDR3 DNA: TGTGCCAGCAAGGCGGGCAGGCAGCGCTCTAGTGGGAACACTGAAGCTTTCTTT.

On this clonotype itself: A much larger clone lies a single base off, so this may be a read error. This rearrangement joins TRBV12-3 or TRBV12-4 to TRBJ2-1; D is uncertain. The DNA matches TRBJ2-5 better at its end, which makes the J call doubtful. This CDR3 spans 14 amino acids. CDR3 protein: CVSSGMGLLETQYF. The CDR3, as DNA: TGTGTCAGCAGTGGGATGGGATTACTGGAGACCCAGTACTTC.